A single sample gave rise to the 29 T cell receptor beta chains below, sequenced in a study of patients and donors after allogeneic stem cell transplantation. TCRdb used MiXCR to reprocess the RT-PCR reads, holding one entry per CDR3 protein. The sample shows about 90,000 distinct CDR3 sequences, roughly 48% of them seen only once. The sequenced sample was blood, either unsorted or a sorted T cell fraction (not recorded which). The source of these receptors is a human donor who was either an allogeneic HSCT recipient or a stem cell or donor lymphocyte infusion donor (not recorded which). It is not recorded whose cells these are; they may come from a transplant donor.

About this clonotype: A read error is likely, as this CDR3 ends without the conserved phenylalanine or tryptophan. The V and J genes are TRBV15 and TRBJ1-6; weak D call: TRBD1 (5 bases). V lost 3 bases, J lost 4 bases, and 13 bases lay in between. This CDR3 has 16 amino acids. Germline CDR1 LNHNV, CDR2 YYDKDF (reference sequence). The DNA for the CDR3 is TGTGCCACCAGCAGCTTGGCGACAGCGTATAATTCACCCCTCCACTTG. This sequence encodes CATSSLATAYNSPLHL.

This chain connects TRBV6-5 to TRBJ1-6; D is ambiguous. With 2 bases removed from V and 7 bases from J, the gap between germline ends came to 18 bases. The length of the CDR3 is 17 residues. Germline CDR1 and CDR2: MNHEY and SVGAGI. CDR3 nucleotides: TGTGCCAGCAGTTACCTCCCCCCGGGAGGGCTCAATTCACCCCTCCACTTT. This codes for CASSYLPPGGLNSPLHF.

This clonotype was recorded a few times. This chain links TRBV12-3 or TRBV12-4 with TRBJ1-5; 8 nucleotides agree with TRBD1. V shed 7 bases, J shed 2 bases, and the junction held 4 bases outside the gene matches. This CDR3 is 14 amino acids long. This CDR3 is CASTQGQGNQPQHF. The DNA of the CDR3 is TGTGCCAGCACCCAGGGACAGGGCAATCAGCCCCAGCATTTT.

Only a few counts were recorded for this clonotype. The genes are TRBV12-3 or TRBV12-4 and TRBJ1-1; D perhaps matches TRBD1 (5 bases). The V end was cut by 6 bases, the J end by 6 bases, with 11 bases between. The CDR3 totals 12 residues. The CDR3 region has the DNA TGTGCCAGCAGCCAGGGACCGGCTGAAGCTTTCTTT. Its protein is CASSQGPAEAFF.

The chain combines TRBV20-1 with TRBJ1-1; D ambiguous. Germline V gene lookup returns CDR1 DFQATT and CDR2 SNEGSKA (reference sequence). The CDR3 extends over 12 amino acids. The CDR3 is CSPRAMNTEAFF. Written as DNA, the CDR3 is TGCAGCCCCCGGGCTATGAACACTGAAGCTTTCTTT.

This clonotype was counted a few times. This chain uses TRBV19 with TRBJ2-2; D is possibly TRBD2 (6 bases). V lost 5 bases and J 3 bases, leaving 16 bases between the germline ends. CDR3 length: 16 amino acids. Germline values: CDR1 LNHDA, CDR2 SQIVND (reference sequence). CDR3 coding DNA: TGTGCCAGTAGTTGGGCTCCGCGGGACGACACCGGGGAGCTGTTTTTT. Amino acids: CASSWAPRDDTGELFF. Full variable domain (rest looked up from reference TRBV19 and TRBJ2-2): DGGITQSPKYLFRKEGQNVTLSCEQNLNHDAMYWYRQDPGQGLRLIYYSQIVNDFQKGDIAEGYSVSREKKESFPLTVTSAQKNPTAFYLCASSWAPRDDTGELFFGEGSRLTVL.

The V and J genes are TRBV4-3 and TRBJ2-7; 9 bases are a match to TRBD1. This CDR3 comprises 14 residues. V gave up 4 bases and J gave up 6 bases; unmatched junction bases: 7. Germline lookup yields CDR1 LGHNA and CDR2 YSLEER. DNA for the CDR3: TGCGCCAGCAGCCCCCGGGACAGGGTAGTCGAGCAGTACTTC. It specifies CASSPRDRVVEQYF.

The rearrangement links TRBV28 to TRBJ1-2; D is unclear. Trimming removed 2 bases at V and 6 bases at J, with 10 bases between. Germline assignment: CDR1 MDHEN and CDR2 SYDVKM. The CDR3 covers 13 residues. The CDR3, as DNA: TGTGCCAGCAGTTTAGTCTCGGTTAATGGCTACACCTTC. This translates into CASSLVSVNGYTF.

The V gene is TRBV7-3, the J gene TRBJ2-3; D might be TRBD2 (5 bases). The CDR3 has 15 residues. Germline CDR1 and CDR2: SGHTA and FQGTGA. Trimming cost V 5 bases and J 1 base, with 13 bases left between them. CDR3 in DNA: TGTGCCAGCAGCCACAGAGGGTTCGGCACAGATACGCAGTATTTT. It is translated as CASSHRGFGTDTQYF.

The chain joins TRBV5-1 to TRBJ1-6; TRBD1 aligns across 8 bases. Germline V gene data show CDR1 as SGHRS and CDR2 as YFSETQ. This CDR3 is 14 amino acids long. V was clipped by 3 bases and J by 11 bases; unmatched bases: 7. The chain's CDR3 is CASSSDREVTPLHF. DNA of the CDR3: TGCGCCAGCAGCTCGGACAGGGAAGTTACACCCCTCCACTTT.

The V call is TRBV11-2, the J call TRBJ2-1; the match to TRBD2 covers 9 bases. CDR3 length: 14 amino acids. The junction had 5 bases not matched to a gene; V was cut back by 5 bases and J by 6 bases. The V gene's germline CDR1 is SGHAT and CDR2 FQNNGV. The CDR3 DNA reads as TGTGCCAGCAGCCTCGGGACTAGCAGCAATGAGCAGTTCTTC. Its translation is CASSLGTSSNEQFF.

This clonotype was counted only a few times. This rearrangement joins TRBV7-8 to TRBJ1-2; D ambiguous. The germline V and J ends were trimmed by 1 base and 3 bases, with 9 bases remaining between them. CDR3 length equals 14 residues. Germline V gives CDR1 SGHVS, CDR2 FQNEAQ. CDR3: CASSLGARDYGYTF. Written as DNA, the CDR3 is TGTGCCAGCAGCTTAGGGGCCCGCGACTATGGCTACACCTTC.

The chain has TRBV21-1 and TRBJ2-4; TRBD1, the D gene given by the table, was not confirmed from the DNA. TRBV21-1 is designated a pseudogene. This CDR3 spans 18 amino acids. The CDR3 sequence: CASRTGTGLTLAKNIQYF. As DNA, the CDR3 is TGTGCCAGCAGAACCGGGACAGGGCTAACACTAGCCAAAAACATTCAGTACTTC.

The chain combines TRBV29-1 with TRBJ1-2; 8 bases are a match to TRBD1. V was clipped by 4 bases and J by 3 bases; unmatched bases: 4. The CDR3 is 13 amino acids. Per germline, CDR1 SQVTM and CDR2 ANQGSEA. The CDR3 DNA reads as TGCAGCGTTGGCCCGGACAGGGACTATGGCTACACCTTC. The encoded protein is CSVGPDRDYGYTF.

The chain is built from TRBV5-1 and TRBJ1-1; the D is unclear. Germline CDR1 SGHRS, CDR2 YFSETQ. The CDR3 sequence is 18 residues long. Trimming took off 0 bases at V and 0 bases at J, with 18 bases between the two ends. The CDR3, as DNA: TGCGCCAGCAGCTTGGCCGGATTTCGGTATAGGGTGAACACTGAAGCTTTCTTT. Translation: CASSLAGFRYRVNTEAFF.

V and J are TRBV4-2 and TRBJ1-2, with TRBD1 matching over 11 bases. V lost 1 base to trimming and J lost 4 bases; unmatched junction nucleotides: 8. Germline V lookup: CDR1 LGHNA, CDR2 YNFKEQ. The CDR3 spans 17 residues. This chain's CDR3 is CASSQAHGDRGTYGYTF. As DNA, the CDR3 is TGTGCCAGCAGCCAAGCCCACGGGGACAGGGGGACCTATGGCTACACCTTC.

A few counts support this clonotype. The chain carries TRBV27 and TRBJ1-5, with no clear D. The germline V gene has CDR1 MNHEY and CDR2 SMNVEV (reference sequence). The CDR3 runs 16 residues. V was pared by 2 bases and J by 1 base, with 12 bases between. In nucleotides, the CDR3 is TGTGCCAGCAGTTTAAGAGGAATAGCCAGCAATCAGCCCCAGCATTTT. This gives the protein CASSLRGIASNQPQHF.

This chain links TRBV7-8 with TRBJ1-1; no clear D. This CDR3 contains 14 residues. From germline, CDR1 is SGHVS and CDR2 FQNEAQ. V lost 5 bases and J lost 1, with 11 bases in between. The DNA of the CDR3 is TGTGCCAGCAGCCGACCTGTTCAGAACACTGAAGCTTTCTTT. It yields the protein CASSRPVQNTEAFF.

The rearrangement uses TRBV19 and TRBJ1-4; tentatively, D is TRBD1 (5 bases). This CDR3 contains 14 residues. Per germline, CDR1 LNHDA and CDR2 SQIVND (reference sequence). V was pared by 6 bases and J by 6 bases, with 14 bases between. The CDR3 reads CASRTFPGDEKLFF. The CDR3 DNA reads as TGTGCCAGTAGAACTTTTCCGGGGGATGAAAAACTGTTTTTT. Full variable domain (outside the CDR3, taken from reference TRBV19 and TRBJ1-4): DGGITQSPKYLFRKEGQNVTLSCEQNLNHDAMYWYRQDPGQGLRLIYYSQIVNDFQKGDIAEGYSVSREKKESFPLTVTSAQKNPTAFYLCASRTFPGDEKLFFGSGTQLSVL.

The V call is TRBV24-1, the J call TRBJ1-2; TRBD1 matches at 7 bases. The germline gives CDR1 KGHDR, CDR2 SFDVKD. CDR3 length: 19 residues. J was trimmed by 2 bases and V by 1 base; bases with no gene match: 15. CDR3 loop: CATSDFHIRQGIWNYGYTF. In DNA, the CDR3 is TGTGCCACCAGTGATTTCCATATTCGACAGGGAATTTGGAACTATGGCTACACCTTC.

In its sample, this clonotype was seen once. The chain uses TRBV12-3 or TRBV12-4 and TRBJ2-1; TRBD2 agrees at 8 bases. With V trimmed by 7 bases and J by 4 bases, 6 bases remained unmatched. The CDR3 is 14 amino acids. CDR3 loop: CASIPERGYNEQFF. For the CDR3, the DNA is TGTGCCAGCATCCCGGAGCGGGGGTACAATGAGCAGTTCTTC.

This clonotype came up a few times. The rearrangement joins TRBV28 to TRBJ1-1, with D possibly being TRBD1 (6 bases). Trimming shortened V by 5 bases and J by 1 base, and 14 bases separated the two germline ends. In germline, CDR1 is MDHEN, CDR2 SYDVKM. CDR3 length: 15 amino acids. The CDR3 loop reads CASSIKGGGNTEAFF. Here the CDR3 DNA reads TGTGCCAGCAGTATCAAGGGGGGAGGGAACACTGAAGCTTTCTTT. Full variable domain (remainder filled in from reference TRBV28 and TRBJ1-1): DVKVTQSSRYLVKRTGEKVFLECVQDMDHENMFWYRQDPGLGLRLIYFSYDVKMKEKGDIPEGYSVSREKKERFSLILESASTNQTSMYLCASSIKGGGNTEAFFGQGTRLTVV.

As DNA, the CDR3 is TGTGCCAGCAGCTTCTTCAGCGGGAGTTCGACAGATACGCAGTATTTT. This sequence encodes CASSFFSGSSTDTQYF. The chain links TRBV9 to TRBJ2-3, with 8 bases lining up with TRBD2. CDR1 and CDR2 (germline): SGDLS, YYNGEE. The CDR3 totals 16 residues. The trim removed 4 bases at V and 3 bases at J, leaving 10 bases unmatched.

This clonotype was detected only a few times. The genes are TRBV19 and TRBJ1-5; D ambiguous. This CDR3 region has 14 residues. Germline V gene lookup returns CDR1 LNHDA and CDR2 SQIVND (reference sequence). Trimming removed 3 bases from V and 7 bases from J, with 13 bases in between. CDR3 sequence reads: CASSMMHANQPQHF. DNA of the CDR3: TGTGCCAGTAGTATGATGCACGCGAACCAGCCCCAGCATTTT. The full variable domain, in which reference TRBV19 and TRBJ1-5 provide the parts outside the CDR3, is DGGITQSPKYLFRKEGQNVTLSCEQNLNHDAMYWYRQDPGQGLRLIYYSQIVNDFQKGDIAEGYSVSREKKESFPLTVTSAQKNPTAFYLCASSMMHANQPQHFGDGTRLSIL.

This rearrangement joins TRBV7-9 to TRBJ1-1; 7 bases align to TRBD1. V lost 4 bases to trimming and J lost 11 bases; unmatched junction nucleotides: 7. The germline gives CDR1 SEHNR, CDR2 FQNEAQ (reference sequence). The CDR3 contains 12 residues. CDR3: CASSSAGGGAFF. DNA for the CDR3: TGTGCCAGCAGCTCTGCAGGGGGTGGGGCTTTCTTT.

The chain is built from TRBV12-3 or TRBV12-4 and TRBJ1-5; TRBD1 agrees at 7 bases. The junction had 4 bases not matched to a gene; V was cut back by 6 bases and J by 2 bases. This CDR3 region has 14 residues. The CDR3 nucleotides read TGTGCCAGCAGGGACAGGACGGGCAATCAGCCCCAGCATTTT. Translation gives CASRDRTGNQPQHF.

The table lists this clonotype with a few counts. This rearrangement joins TRBV12-3 or TRBV12-4 to TRBJ1-4; D gene ambiguous. V was trimmed by 3 bases and J by 4 bases, leaving 15 bases between them. The CDR3 runs to 16 residues. As DNA, the CDR3 is TGTGCCAGCAGTTTGAGATCCGCTAGGAGTAATGAAAAACTGTTTTTT. Its protein product is CASSLRSARSNEKLFF.

The V and J genes are TRBV7-9 and TRBJ1-3; D remains ambiguous. The length of the CDR3 is 17 residues. V lost 0 bases and J 1 base, leaving 13 bases between the germline ends. Germline V lookup: CDR1 SEHNR, CDR2 FQNEAQ (reference sequence). In nucleotides, the CDR3 is TGTGCCAGCAGCTTAGCGGAGGGTGCGAGATCTGGAAACACCATATATTTT. This sequence encodes CASSLAEGARSGNTIYF.

The rearrangement links TRBV6-1 to TRBJ1-1, with unresolved D. Germline V gene data show CDR1 as MNHNS and CDR2 as SASEGT. Trimming shortened V by 2 bases and J by 0 bases, and 7 bases separated the two germline ends. The CDR3 runs 14 residues. The DNA for the CDR3 is TGTGCCAGCAGTGAACCTGGGATGAACACTGAAGCTTTCTTT. Its protein product is CASSEPGMNTEAFF.